This T cell receptor beta chain derives from a study of OX40 agonist ivuxolimab in advanced cancers. Study context: Patients were treated with ivuxolimab, an agonistic anti-OX40 (CD134) antibody. Each patient was given ivuxolimab into a vein every 2 weeks, at 0.01 to 10 mg/kg. General study points: The CD4+ and CD8+ T cells in the blood had expanded clonally by week 6 at 0.1 to 3.0 mg/kg. The study did not work out the antigen specificity of the expanded peripheral T cells.

Repertoires were generated with immunoSEQ multiplex PCR, while TCRdb's copy carries only in-frame clones and drops some. The sample consists of roughly 29,000 clones, roughly nine tenths of them appearing once. As regards this clone: Its antigen remains unidentified.

This sequence originates from an adult with an advanced solid tumor such as melanoma, head and neck, liver or kidney cancer. Sequenced material: CD4+ or CD8+ T cells sorted from blood, taken in a trial of the OX40 agonist ivuxolimab.

The CDR3 reads CASSLARNTEAFF. The CDR3, as DNA: TGTGCCAGCAGCTTGGCGCGGAACACTGAAGCTTTCTTT. The rearrangement joins TRBV5-6 to TRBJ1-1, with D uncertain. The CDR3 is made up of 13 amino acids. V shed 0 bases and J shed 1 base, with 4 bases lying between them. Germline CDR1 reads SGHDT; CDR2 reads YYEEEE.